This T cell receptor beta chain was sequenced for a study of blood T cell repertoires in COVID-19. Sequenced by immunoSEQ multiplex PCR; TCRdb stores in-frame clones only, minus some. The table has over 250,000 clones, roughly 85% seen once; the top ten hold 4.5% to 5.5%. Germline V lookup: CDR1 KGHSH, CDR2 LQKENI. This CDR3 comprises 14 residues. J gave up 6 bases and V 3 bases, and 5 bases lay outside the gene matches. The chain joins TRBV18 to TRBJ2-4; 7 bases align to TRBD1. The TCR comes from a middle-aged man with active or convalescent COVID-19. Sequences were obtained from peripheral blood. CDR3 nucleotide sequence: TGTGCCAGCTCACCGCGACAGGGTGGAAACATTCAGTACTTC. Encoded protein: CASSPRQGGNIQYF.